This T cell receptor (beta chain) comes out of a study of T cells after yellow fever vaccination. Trimming removed 0 bases at V and 0 bases at J, with 10 bases between. CDR1 and CDR2 (germline): KGHSH, LQKENI. The CDR3 consists of 16 residues. Study conclusions and caveats: There was a possibility that FACS-sorted repertoires contained abundant clonotypes contaminating from the bulk population.

One entry per CDR3 protein, called by TCRdb with MiXCR from the 5' RACE reads. The top ten clones hold more than 13% of a sample with roughly 500,000 distinct CDR3 sequences, about 19% of them seen once. As concerns this clonotype: The target antigen is unknown.

This TCR came from a young man who received the YFV17D yellow fever vaccine. V and J are TRBV18 and TRBJ2-3; D ambiguous. Sequenced here: PBMCs, sampled 15 days after the yellow fever booster vaccination. The DNA of the CDR3 is TGTGCCAGCTCACCACCGTCCACAACTAGCACAGATACGCAGTATTTT. Its protein product is CASSPPSTTSTDTQYF.